This TCR beta chain was identified in a study of blood T cell repertoires in COVID-19. Study in general: The study drew acute and convalescent COVID-19 samples from the United States, Italy and Spain.

Trimming took off 1 base at V and 6 bases at J, with 7 bases between the two ends. The CDR3 consists of 13 residues. The authors' processing: Amplified reference gene primers provided the basis for estimating nucleated cell counts. Assay: immunoSEQ multiplex PCR; the TCRdb copy retains only in-frame clones and omits some. That table supplies the V and J calls and clone size; D and trimming were determined from the DNA. The sample gives about 140,000 clones, roughly 79% of which show up once; around 2.9% is in the top ten. Individuals drawn from 24 US areas were about 18 to 90 years old. All recovered Cohort 3 donors got two negative PCRs, got clearance, or saw symptom resolution.

Sample: PBMCs or T cells enriched from blood (not recorded which). The source of this sequence is a woman aged 45-65 years who had recovered from COVID-19. The genes are TRBV12-3 or TRBV12-4 and TRBJ1-5; D ambiguous. The CDR3 loop reads CASSLVGSQPQHF. The CDR3 coding sequence is TGTGCCAGCAGTTTAGTAGGGAGTCAGCCCCAGCATTTT.